One and the same sample provided the 14 T cell receptor beta chains below, sequenced in a study of shared clonotypes between healthy human individuals. Produced via immunoSEQ multiplex PCR; TCRdb's table is partial and in-frame only. The repertoire consists of some 1,400,000 clones, with roughly 97% occurring once and the leading ten covering approximately 1.1%. The sample consisted of naive CD4+ T cells sorted from blood. Sample subset: CD45RA+ positively selected. These receptors were collected from a man aged 30-40 years in good health.

With respect to this clone: Other DNA variants within this sample encode the same CDR3. The chain is built from TRBV2 and TRBJ2-3; the D call may be TRBD1 or TRBD2 (5 bases each). The CDR3 has 14 residues. Per the germline V gene, CDR1 is SNHLY and CDR2 is FYNNEI. Trimming shortened V by 4 bases and J by 2 bases, and 10 bases separated the two germline ends. The CDR3 loop is CASSAGTYTDTQYF. Written as DNA, the CDR3 is TGTGCCAGCAGTGCCGGGACCTACACAGATACGCAGTATTTT.

The chain links TRBV6-5 to TRBJ2-3; no firm D call. V lost 6 bases, J lost 1 base, and 8 bases lay in between. Germline V CDR1 and CDR2: MNHEY, SVGAGI. CDR3 length: 13 residues. The CDR3 nucleotides read TGTGCCAGCAGGGGTAGGGGCACAGATACGCAGTATTTT. Translation: CASRGRGTDTQYF.

The chain joins TRBV11-2 to TRBJ2-7; D remains ambiguous. The CDR3 has 16 amino acids. The V and J ends lost 6 bases and 0 bases respectively, with 18 bases between them. Looked up from germline, CDR1 is SGHAT and CDR2 is FQNNGV. CDR3 sequence (DNA): TGTGCCAGCAGTCCCCGGGCAGTTACGAGCTCCTACGAGCAGTACTTC. It codes for CASSPRAVTSSYEQYF.

The genes are TRBV28 and TRBJ2-7; D not resolved. Looked up from germline, CDR1 is MDHEN and CDR2 is SYDVKM. This CDR3 is built from 13 residues. Trimming took off 5 bases at V and 2 bases at J, with 10 bases between the two ends. In DNA form, the CDR3 reads TGTGCCAGCAGTCACTTCCATACCTACGAGCAGTACTTC. Translation: CASSHFHTYEQYF.

J is TRBJ2-1 and V is TRBV19; maybe TRBD2 (5 bases). This CDR3 comprises 16 residues. V lost 6 bases and J lost 2, with 17 bases in between. The germline gives CDR1 LNHDA, CDR2 SQIVND (reference sequence). CDR3 region: CASRPWGAVPYNEQFF. The DNA of the CDR3 is TGTGCCAGTAGACCCTGGGGAGCGGTCCCCTACAATGAGCAGTTCTTC.

The chain recombines TRBV30 with TRBJ1-1; D is unresolved. Germline V gives CDR1 GTSNPN, CDR2 SVGIG (reference sequence). The CDR3 spans 11 residues. V dropped 5 bases and J dropped 1 base, with 5 bases sitting between them. The CDR3 sequence: CAWAGNTEAFF. CDR3 nucleotide sequence: TGTGCCTGGGCCGGGAACACTGAAGCTTTCTTT.

V usage is TRBV11-2 and J usage is TRBJ2-3; TRBD2 aligns across 9 bases. V dropped 5 bases and J dropped 2; count of bases not matched to a gene: 11. This CDR3 has 17 amino acids. Per the germline V gene, CDR1 is SGHAT and CDR2 is FQNNGV. The CDR3 region has the DNA TGTGCCAGCAGCCCAACTCGGGTAGCGGGAGTCACAGATACGCAGTATTTT. It codes for CASSPTRVAGVTDTQYF. Full variable domain (outside the CDR3, taken from reference TRBV11-2 and TRBJ2-3): EAGVAQSPRYKIIEKRQSVAFWCNPISGHATLYWYQQILGQGPKLLIQFQNNGVVDDSQLPKDRFSAERLKGVDSTLKIQPAKLEDSAVYLCASSPTRVAGVTDTQYFGPGTRLTVL.

V gene TRBV5-1 combines with J gene TRBJ2-4; D is possibly TRBD1 (5 bases). The germline CDR1 and CDR2 sequences are SGHRS and YFSETQ. The CDR3 is made up of 13 amino acids. The ends were cut back, 5 bases at V and 3 bases at J, with 9 bases in the middle. CDR3 sequence reads: CASSQTDKNIQYF. For the CDR3, the DNA is TGCGCCAGCAGTCAGACAGACAAAAACATTCAGTACTTC.

As regards this clone: Other DNA sequences from this sample encode an identical CDR3 as well. This chain links TRBV5-1 with TRBJ1-1; D not certain. Deletions cut 1 base from V and 2 bases from J, with 9 bases between. The CDR3 totals 14 residues. From germline, CDR1 is SGHRS and CDR2 YFSETQ. The CDR3 nucleotides are TGCGCCAGCAGCTTGAGGACGGGAAACACTGAAGCTTTCTTT. This sequence encodes CASSLRTGNTEAFF.

The V gene is TRBV6-5, the J gene TRBJ1-1, with D maybe TRBD1 (6 bases). V was cut by 1 base and J by 2 bases, with 8 bases left in between. Germline lookup yields CDR1 MNHEY and CDR2 SVGAGI. The CDR3 has 14 amino acids. The CDR3 DNA is TGTGCCAGCAGTTACTTGACAGGAAACACTGAAGCTTTCTTT. Protein product: CASSYLTGNTEAFF.

The chain combines TRBV4-3 with TRBJ1-4; TRBD1 aligns across 7 bases. After removal of 0 bases from V and 3 bases from J, the junction contained 10 bases not matched to a gene. Germline assignment: CDR1 LGHNA and CDR2 YSLEER. This CDR3 spans 18 amino acids. The DNA for the CDR3 is TGCGCCAGCAGCCAAGAAGTAGGTTGGGGACAGCCTAATGAAAAACTGTTTTTT. Protein: CASSQEVGWGQPNEKLFF.

The gene calls are TRBV7-2 and TRBJ1-2; 9 bases agree with TRBD1. Germline V gene sequence: CDR1 SGHTA, CDR2 FQGNSA. With 5 bases clipped from V and 6 bases from J, the junction kept 7 bases outside the gene matches. This CDR3 comprises 14 residues. CDR3 in DNA: TGTGCCAGCAGCAAGCCGGGACAGGGCCATGGCTACACCTTC. Residues: CASSKPGQGHGYTF.

The rearrangement joins TRBV18 to TRBJ1-2; a possible D gene is TRBD1 (5 bases). The CDR3 length is 16 residues. V dropped 3 bases and J dropped 3 bases, with 17 bases sitting between them. Germline V gene data show CDR1 as KGHSH and CDR2 as LQKENI. CDR3 protein: CASSPSGLGAHYGYTF. CDR3 DNA sequence: TGTGCCAGCTCACCGTCGGGACTCGGGGCCCACTATGGCTACACCTTC. Full variable domain (rest looked up from reference TRBV18 and TRBJ1-2): NAGVMQNPRHLVRRRGQEARLRCSPMKGHSHVYWYRQLPEEGLKFMVYLQKENIIDESGMPKERFSAEFPKEGPSILRIQQVVRGDSAAYFCASSPSGLGAHYGYTFGSGTRLTVV.

This clone has a single count. The chain links TRBV7-3 to TRBJ1-2; tentative D call: TRBD1 (6 bases). The V end lost 7 bases, the J end lost 0 bases, and 15 bases lay between the germline ends. The CDR3 has 15 amino acids. CDR1 is SGHTA, CDR2 FQGTGA, per germline. Here the CDR3 DNA reads TGTGCCAGCATCAGGACAGACTTAGCTAACTATGGCTACACCTTC. Amino acid sequence: CASIRTDLANYGYTF.